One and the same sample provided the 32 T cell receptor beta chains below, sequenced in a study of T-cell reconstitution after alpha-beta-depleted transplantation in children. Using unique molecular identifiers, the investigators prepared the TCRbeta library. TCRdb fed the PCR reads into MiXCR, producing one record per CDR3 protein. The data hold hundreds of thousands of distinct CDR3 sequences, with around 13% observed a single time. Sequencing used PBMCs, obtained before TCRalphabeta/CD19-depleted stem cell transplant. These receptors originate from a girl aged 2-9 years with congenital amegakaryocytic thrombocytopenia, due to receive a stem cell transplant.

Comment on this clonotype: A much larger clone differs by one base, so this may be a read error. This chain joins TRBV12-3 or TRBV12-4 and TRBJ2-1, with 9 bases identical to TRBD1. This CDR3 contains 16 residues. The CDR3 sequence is CASRAKQGAYYNEQIF. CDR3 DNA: TGTGCCAGCAGGGCAAAACAGGGGGCTTACTACAATGAGCAGATCTTC.

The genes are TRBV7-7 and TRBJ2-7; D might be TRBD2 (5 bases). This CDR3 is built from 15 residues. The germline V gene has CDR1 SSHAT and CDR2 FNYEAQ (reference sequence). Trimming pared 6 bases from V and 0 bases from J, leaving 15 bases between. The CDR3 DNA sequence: TGTGCCAGCAGTGAGTCATCAGAGGGCTCCTACGAGCAGTACTTC. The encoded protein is CASSESSEGSYEQYF.

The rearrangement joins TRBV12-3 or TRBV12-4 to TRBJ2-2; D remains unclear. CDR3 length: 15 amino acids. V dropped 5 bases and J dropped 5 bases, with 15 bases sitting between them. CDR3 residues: CASSGDLLLTGELFF. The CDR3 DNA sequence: TGTGCCAGCAGTGGAGACTTGCTGCTTACCGGGGAGCTGTTTTTT.

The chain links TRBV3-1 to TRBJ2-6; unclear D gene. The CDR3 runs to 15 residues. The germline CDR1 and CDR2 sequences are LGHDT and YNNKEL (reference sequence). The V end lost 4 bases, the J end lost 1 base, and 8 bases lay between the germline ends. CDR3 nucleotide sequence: TGTGCCAGCAGCCCTTATTTTTCTGGGGCCAACGTCCTGACTTTC. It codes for CASSPYFSGANVLTF.

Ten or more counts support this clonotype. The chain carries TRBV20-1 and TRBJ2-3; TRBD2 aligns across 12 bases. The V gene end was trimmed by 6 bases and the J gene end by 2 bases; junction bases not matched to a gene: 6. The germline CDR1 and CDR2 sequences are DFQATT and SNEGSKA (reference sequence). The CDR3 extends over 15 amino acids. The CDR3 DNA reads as TGCAGTGCACCACTAGCGGGAGGCAACACAGATACGCAGTATTTT. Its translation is CSAPLAGGNTDTQYF.

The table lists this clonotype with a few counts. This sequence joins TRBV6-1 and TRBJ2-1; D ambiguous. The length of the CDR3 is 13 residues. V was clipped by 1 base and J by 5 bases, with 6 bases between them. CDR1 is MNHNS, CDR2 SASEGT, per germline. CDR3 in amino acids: CASSEVLDNEQFF. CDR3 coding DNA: TGTGCCAGCAGTGAAGTGCTAGACAATGAGCAGTTCTTC.

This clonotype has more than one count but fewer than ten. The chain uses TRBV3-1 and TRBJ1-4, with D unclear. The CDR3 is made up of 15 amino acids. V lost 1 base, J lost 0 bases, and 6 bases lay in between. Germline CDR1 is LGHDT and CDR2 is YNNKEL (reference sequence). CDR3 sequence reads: CASSQVTATNEKLFF. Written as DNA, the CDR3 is TGTGCCAGCAGCCAAGTGACCGCAACTAATGAAAAACTGTTTTTT.

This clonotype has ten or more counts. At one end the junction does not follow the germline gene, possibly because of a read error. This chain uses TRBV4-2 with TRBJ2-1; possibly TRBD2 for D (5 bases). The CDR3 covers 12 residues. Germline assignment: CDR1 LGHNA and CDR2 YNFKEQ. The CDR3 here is CASSQGLLEPFF. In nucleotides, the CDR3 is TGTGCCAGCAGCCAAGGACTACTAGAGCCGTTCTTC.

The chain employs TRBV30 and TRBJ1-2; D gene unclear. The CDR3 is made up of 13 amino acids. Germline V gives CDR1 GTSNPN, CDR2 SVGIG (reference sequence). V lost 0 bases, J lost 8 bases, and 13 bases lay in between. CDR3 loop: CAWSVLSVRGYTF. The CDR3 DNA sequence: TGTGCCTGGAGTGTACTGTCCGTCAGAGGCTACACCTTC.

In nucleotides, the CDR3 is TGTGCCAGCAGCCTTTGGCCAGGGACTAGAGGGGGAGCTTTCTTT. Its translation: CASSLWPGTRGGAFF. The chain couples TRBV7-9 to TRBJ1-1; D possibly corresponds to TRBD1 (6 bases). Trimming took off 5 bases at V and 10 bases at J, with 23 bases between the two ends. Germline V lookup: CDR1 SEHNR, CDR2 FQNEAQ (reference sequence). The CDR3 runs to 15 residues.

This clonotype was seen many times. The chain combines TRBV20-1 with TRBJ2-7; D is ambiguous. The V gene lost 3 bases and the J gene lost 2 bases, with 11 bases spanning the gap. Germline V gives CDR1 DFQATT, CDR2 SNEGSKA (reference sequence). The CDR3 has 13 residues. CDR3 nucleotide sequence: TGCAGTGCTAGCACCGGGTTACCCTACGAGCAGTACTTC. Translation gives CSASTGLPYEQYF.

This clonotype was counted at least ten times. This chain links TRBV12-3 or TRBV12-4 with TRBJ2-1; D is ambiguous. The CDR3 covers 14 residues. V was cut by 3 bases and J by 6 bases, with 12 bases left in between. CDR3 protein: CASSLTPAANEQFF. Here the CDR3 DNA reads TGTGCCAGCAGTTTGACTCCGGCAGCCAATGAGCAGTTCTTC.

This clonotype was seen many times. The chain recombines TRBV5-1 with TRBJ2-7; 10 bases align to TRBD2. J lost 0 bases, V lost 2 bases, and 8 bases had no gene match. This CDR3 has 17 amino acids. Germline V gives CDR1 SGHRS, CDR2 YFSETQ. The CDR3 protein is CASSLGGLAEVSYEQYF. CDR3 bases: TGCGCCAGCAGCTTAGGCGGACTAGCGGAGGTCTCCTACGAGCAGTACTTC.

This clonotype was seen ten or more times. CDR3 sequence: CATSDWGETQYF. CDR3 DNA sequence: TGTGCCACCAGTGATTGGGGAGAGACCCAGTACTTC. This chain uses TRBV24-1 with TRBJ2-5; D is unresolved. V was shortened by 2 bases and J by 4 bases, with 4 bases between the two germline ends. Per germline, CDR1 KGHDR and CDR2 SFDVKD. This CDR3 comprises 12 residues.

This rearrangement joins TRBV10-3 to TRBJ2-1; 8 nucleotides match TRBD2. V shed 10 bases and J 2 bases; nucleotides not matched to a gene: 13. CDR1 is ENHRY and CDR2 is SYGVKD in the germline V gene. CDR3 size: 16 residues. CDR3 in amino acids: CATTIGGGIAYNEQFF. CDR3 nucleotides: TGTGCCACCACAATCGGGGGGGGTATCGCCTACAATGAGCAGTTCTTC.

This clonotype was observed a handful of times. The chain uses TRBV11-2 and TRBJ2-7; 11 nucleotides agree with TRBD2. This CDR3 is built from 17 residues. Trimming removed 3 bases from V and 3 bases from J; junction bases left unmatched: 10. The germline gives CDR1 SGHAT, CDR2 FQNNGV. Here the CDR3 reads CASSFDAGTSGFYEQYF. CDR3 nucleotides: TGTGCCAGCAGCTTCGATGCCGGGACTAGCGGATTCTACGAGCAGTACTTC.

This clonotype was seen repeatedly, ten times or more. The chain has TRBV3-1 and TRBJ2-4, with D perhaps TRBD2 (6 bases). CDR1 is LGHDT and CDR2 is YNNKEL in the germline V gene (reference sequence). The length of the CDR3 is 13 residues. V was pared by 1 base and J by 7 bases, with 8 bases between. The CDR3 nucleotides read TGTGCCAGCAGCCAAGTTGGAGGGAACATTCAGTACTTC. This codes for CASSQVGGNIQYF.

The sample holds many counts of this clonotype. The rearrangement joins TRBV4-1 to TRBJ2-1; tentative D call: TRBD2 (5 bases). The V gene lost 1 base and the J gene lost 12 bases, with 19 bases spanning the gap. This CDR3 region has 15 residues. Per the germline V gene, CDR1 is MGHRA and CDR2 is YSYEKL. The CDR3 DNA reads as TGCGCCAGCAGCCAAGTAAGCGGACTCAACATCGGGCAGTTCTTC. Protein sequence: CASSQVSGLNIGQFF.

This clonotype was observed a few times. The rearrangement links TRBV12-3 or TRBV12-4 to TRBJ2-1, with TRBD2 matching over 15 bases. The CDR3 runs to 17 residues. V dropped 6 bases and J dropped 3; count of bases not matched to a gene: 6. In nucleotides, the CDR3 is TGTGCCAGCAGGCCGGGACTAGCGGGAGGTTTCTACAATGAGCAGTTCTTC. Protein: CASRPGLAGGFYNEQFF.

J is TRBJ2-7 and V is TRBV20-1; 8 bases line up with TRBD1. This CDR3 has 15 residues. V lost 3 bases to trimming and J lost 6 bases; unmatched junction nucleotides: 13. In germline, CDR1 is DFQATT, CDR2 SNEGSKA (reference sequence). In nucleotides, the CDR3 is TGCAGTGCTAGCCCAACCGACAGGGGATGGGCCGAGCAGTACTTC. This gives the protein CSASPTDRGWAEQYF.

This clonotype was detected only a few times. The CDR3 here is CASSVPGRQEGEQFF. The CDR3 nucleotides are TGTGCCAGCAGCGTACCGGGACGCCAGGAAGGTGAGCAGTTCTTC. The rearrangement uses TRBV7-6 and TRBJ2-1, with D perhaps assigned TRBD1 or TRBD2 (5 bases each). The V end was cut by 5 bases, the J end by 9 bases, with 20 bases between. CDR1 and CDR2 from the germline V gene are SGHVS and FNYEAQ. The CDR3 sequence is 15 residues long.

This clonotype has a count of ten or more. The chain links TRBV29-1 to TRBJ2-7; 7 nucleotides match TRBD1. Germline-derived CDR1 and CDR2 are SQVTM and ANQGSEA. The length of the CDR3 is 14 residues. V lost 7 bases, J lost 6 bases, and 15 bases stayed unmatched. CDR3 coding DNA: TGCAGCGCCGGGGACAGATCTTCTTTGGGCGAGCAGTACTTC. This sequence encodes CSAGDRSSLGEQYF.

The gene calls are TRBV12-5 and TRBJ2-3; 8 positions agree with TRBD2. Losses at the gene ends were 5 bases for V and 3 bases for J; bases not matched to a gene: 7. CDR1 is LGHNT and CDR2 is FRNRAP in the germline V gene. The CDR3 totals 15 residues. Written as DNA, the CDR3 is TGTGCTAGTGGTCCTCCGGGACTAGGGACAGATACGCAGTATTTT. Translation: CASGPPGLGTDTQYF.

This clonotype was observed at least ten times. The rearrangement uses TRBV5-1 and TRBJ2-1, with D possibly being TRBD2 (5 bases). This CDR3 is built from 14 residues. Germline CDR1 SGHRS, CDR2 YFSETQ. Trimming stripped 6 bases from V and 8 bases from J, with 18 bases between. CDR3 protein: CASTPDSPTDEQFF. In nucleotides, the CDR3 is TGCGCCAGCACGCCGGACTCTCCTACCGATGAGCAGTTCTTC.

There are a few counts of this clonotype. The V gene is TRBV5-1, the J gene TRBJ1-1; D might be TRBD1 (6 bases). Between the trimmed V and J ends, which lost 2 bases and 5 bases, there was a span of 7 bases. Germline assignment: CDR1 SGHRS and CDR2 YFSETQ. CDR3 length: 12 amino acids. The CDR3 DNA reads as TGCGCCAGCAGCTTCGACAGGACTGAAGCTTTCTTT. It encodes CASSFDRTEAFF.

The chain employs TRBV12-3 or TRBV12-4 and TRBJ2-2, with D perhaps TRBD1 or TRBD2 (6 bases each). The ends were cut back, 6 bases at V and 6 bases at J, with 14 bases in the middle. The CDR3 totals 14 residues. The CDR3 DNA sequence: TGTGCCAGCAGATTTTTTAGGGGGGCCGGGGAGCTGTTTTTT. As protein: CASRFFRGAGELFF.

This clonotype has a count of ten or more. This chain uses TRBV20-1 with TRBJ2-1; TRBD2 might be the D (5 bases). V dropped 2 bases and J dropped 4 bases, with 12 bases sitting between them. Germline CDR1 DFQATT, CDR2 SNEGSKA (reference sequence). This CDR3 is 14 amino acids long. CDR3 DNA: TGCAGTGCTAGATACGGACTGCAATACAATGAGCAGTTCTTC. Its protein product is CSARYGLQYNEQFF.

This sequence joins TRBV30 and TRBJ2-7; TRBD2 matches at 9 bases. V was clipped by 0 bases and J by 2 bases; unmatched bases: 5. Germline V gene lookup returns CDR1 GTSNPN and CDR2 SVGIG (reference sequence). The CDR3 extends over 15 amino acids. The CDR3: CAWSVSSGTAYEQYF. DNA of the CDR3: TGTGCCTGGAGTGTATCTAGCGGGACCGCCTACGAGCAGTACTTC.

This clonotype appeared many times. CDR3 DNA sequence: TGTGCCAGCAGCTTAGGGCGGCTTAACTATGGCTACACCTTC. Its protein product is CASSLGRLNYGYTF. The V call is TRBV7-6, the J call TRBJ1-2, with D uncertain. V was shortened by 1 base and J by 1 base, with 7 bases between the two germline ends. The CDR3 is 14 residues long. Looked up from germline, CDR1 is SGHVS and CDR2 is FNYEAQ. The full variable domain, completed using reference TRBV7-6 and TRBJ1-2, is GAGVSQSPRYKVTKRGQDVALRCDPISGHVSLYWYRQALGQGPEFLTYFNYEAQQDKSGLPNDRFSAERPEGSISTLTIQRTEQRDSAMYRCASSLGRLNYGYTFGSGTRLTVV.

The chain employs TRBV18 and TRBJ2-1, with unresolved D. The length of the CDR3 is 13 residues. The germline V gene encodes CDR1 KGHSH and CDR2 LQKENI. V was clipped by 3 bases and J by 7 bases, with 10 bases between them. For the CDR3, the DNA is TGTGCCAGCTCACCGTCCCAAGCGAATGAGCAGTTCTTC. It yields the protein CASSPSQANEQFF. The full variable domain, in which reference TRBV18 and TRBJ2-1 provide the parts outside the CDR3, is NAGVMQNPRHLVRRRGQEARLRCSPMKGHSHVYWYRQLPEEGLKFMVYLQKENIIDESGMPKERFSAEFPKEGPSILRIQQVVRGDSAAYFCASSPSQANEQFFGPGTRLTVL.

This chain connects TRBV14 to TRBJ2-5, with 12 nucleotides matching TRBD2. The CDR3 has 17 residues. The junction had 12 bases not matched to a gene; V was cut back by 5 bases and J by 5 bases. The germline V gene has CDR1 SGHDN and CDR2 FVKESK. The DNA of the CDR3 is TGTGCCAGCAGCTTAGGACTAGCGGGAACCCTCCGGGAGACCCAGTACTTC. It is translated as CASSLGLAGTLRETQYF.

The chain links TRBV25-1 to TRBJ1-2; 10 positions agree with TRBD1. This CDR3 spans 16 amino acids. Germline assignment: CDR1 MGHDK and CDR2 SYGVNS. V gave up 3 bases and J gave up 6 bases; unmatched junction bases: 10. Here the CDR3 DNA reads TGTGCCAGCAGTGATTCCGGGACAGGGGCAACAAATGGCTACACCTTC. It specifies CASSDSGTGATNGYTF.